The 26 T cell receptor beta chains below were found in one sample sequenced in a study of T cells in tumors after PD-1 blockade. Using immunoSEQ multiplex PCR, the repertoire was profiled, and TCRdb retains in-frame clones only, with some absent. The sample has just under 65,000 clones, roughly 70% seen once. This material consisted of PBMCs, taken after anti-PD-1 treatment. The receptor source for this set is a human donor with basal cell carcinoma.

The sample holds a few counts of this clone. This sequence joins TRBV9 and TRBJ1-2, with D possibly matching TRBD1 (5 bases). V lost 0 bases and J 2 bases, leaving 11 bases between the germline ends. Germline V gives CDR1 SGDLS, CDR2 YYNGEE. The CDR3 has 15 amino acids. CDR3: CASSVARGHNYGYTF. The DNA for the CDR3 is TGTGCCAGCAGCGTAGCTCGCGGACACAACTATGGCTACACCTTC.

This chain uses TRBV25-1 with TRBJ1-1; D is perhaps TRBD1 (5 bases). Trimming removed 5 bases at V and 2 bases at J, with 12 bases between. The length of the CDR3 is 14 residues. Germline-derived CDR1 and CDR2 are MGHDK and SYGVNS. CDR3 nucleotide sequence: TGTGCCAGCAGTTCCAGGGAACGCAACACTGAAGCTTTCTTT. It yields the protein CASSSRERNTEAFF.

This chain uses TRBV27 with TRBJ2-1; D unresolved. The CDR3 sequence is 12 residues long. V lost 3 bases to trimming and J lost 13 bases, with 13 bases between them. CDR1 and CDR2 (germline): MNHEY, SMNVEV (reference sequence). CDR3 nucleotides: TGTGCCAGCAGTTTCGACTGGTCTGCACAGTTCTTC. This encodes CASSFDWSAQFF.

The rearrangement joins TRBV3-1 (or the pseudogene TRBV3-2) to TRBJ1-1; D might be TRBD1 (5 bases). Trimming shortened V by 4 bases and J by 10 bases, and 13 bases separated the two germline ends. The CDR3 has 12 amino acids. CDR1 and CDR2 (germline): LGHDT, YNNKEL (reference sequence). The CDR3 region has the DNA TGTGCCAGCAGCCCAGAGGGGAGGATAGCTTTCTTT. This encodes CASSPEGRIAFF.

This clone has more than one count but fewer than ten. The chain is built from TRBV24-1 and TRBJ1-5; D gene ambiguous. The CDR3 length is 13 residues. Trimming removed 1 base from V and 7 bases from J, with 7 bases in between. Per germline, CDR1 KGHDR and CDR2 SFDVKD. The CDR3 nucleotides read TGTGCCACCAGTGATTTCGCTGGCCAGCCCCAGCATTTT. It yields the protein CATSDFAGQPQHF.

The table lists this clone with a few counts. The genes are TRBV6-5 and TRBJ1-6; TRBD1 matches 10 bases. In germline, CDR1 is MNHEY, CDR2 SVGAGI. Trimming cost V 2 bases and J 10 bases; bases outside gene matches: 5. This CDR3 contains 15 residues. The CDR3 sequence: CASSYQGTGDSPLHF. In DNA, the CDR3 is TGTGCCAGCAGTTACCAAGGGACAGGGGACTCACCCCTCCACTTT.

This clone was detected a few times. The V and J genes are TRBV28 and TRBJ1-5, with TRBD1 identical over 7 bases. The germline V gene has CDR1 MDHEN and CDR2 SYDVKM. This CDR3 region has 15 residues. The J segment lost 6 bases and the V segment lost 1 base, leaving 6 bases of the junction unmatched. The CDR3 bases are TGTGCCAGCAGTTTATCAGGGGGAGGGGGTCAGCCCCAGCATTTT. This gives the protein CASSLSGGGGQPQHF. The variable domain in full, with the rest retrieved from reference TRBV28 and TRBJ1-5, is DVKVTQSSRYLVKRTGEKVFLECVQDMDHENMFWYRQDPGLGLRLIYFSYDVKMKEKGDIPEGYSVSREKKERFSLILESASTNQTSMYLCASSLSGGGGQPQHFGDGTRLSIL.

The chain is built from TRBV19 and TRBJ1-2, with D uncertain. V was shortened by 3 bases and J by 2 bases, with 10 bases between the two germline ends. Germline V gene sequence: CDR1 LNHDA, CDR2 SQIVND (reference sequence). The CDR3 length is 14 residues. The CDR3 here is CASSIFEGNYGYTF. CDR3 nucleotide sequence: TGTGCCAGTAGTATCTTTGAAGGGAACTATGGCTACACCTTC.

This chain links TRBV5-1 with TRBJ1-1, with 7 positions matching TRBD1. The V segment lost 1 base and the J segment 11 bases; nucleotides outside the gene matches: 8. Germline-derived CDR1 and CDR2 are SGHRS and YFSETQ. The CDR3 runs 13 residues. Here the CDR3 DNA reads TGCGCCAGCAGCTTGTTCGGGGAACAGGGGGCTTTCTTT. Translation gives CASSLFGEQGAFF.

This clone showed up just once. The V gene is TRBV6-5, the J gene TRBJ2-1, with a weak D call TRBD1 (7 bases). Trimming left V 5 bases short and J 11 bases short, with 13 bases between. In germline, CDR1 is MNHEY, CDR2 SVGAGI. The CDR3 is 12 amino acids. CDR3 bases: TGTGCCAGCAGTCCCTGGAGGGGGCAGCAGTTCTTC. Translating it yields CASSPWRGQQFF.

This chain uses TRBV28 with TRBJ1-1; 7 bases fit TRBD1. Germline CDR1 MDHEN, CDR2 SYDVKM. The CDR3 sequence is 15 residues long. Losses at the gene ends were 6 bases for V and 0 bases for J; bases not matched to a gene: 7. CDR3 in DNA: TGTGCCAGCAGCTTTGGGGACAGAATGAACACTGAAGCTTTCTTT. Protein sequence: CASSFGDRMNTEAFF.

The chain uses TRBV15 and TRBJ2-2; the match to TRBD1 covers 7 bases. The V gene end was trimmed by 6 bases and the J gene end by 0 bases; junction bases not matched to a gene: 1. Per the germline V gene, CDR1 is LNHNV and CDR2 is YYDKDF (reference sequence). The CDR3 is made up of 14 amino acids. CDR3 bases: TGTGCCACCAGGGGGACAGCGAACACCGGGGAGCTGTTTTTT. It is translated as CATRGTANTGELFF.

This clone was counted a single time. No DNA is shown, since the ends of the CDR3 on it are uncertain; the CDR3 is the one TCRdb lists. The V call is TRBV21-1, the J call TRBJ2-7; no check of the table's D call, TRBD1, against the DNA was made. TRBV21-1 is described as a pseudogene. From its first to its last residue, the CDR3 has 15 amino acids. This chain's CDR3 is CASSKVGQGAVEQYF.

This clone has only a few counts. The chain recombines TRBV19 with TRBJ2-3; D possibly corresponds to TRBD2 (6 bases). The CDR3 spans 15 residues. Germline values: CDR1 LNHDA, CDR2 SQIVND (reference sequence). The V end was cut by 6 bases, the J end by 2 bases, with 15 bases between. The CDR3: CASRPPGLHTDTQYF. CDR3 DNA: TGTGCCAGTAGACCTCCGGGACTGCACACAGATACGCAGTATTTT. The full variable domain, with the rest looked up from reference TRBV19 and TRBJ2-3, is DGGITQSPKYLFRKEGQNVTLSCEQNLNHDAMYWYRQDPGQGLRLIYYSQIVNDFQKGDIAEGYSVSREKKESFPLTVTSAQKNPTAFYLCASRPPGLHTDTQYFGPGTRLTVL.

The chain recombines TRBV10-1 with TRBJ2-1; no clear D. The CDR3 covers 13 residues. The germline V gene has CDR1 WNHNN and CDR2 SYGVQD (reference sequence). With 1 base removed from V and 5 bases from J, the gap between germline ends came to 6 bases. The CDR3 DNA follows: TGCGCCAGCAGTGAGTTGGCGGACAATGAGCAGTTCTTC. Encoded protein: CASSELADNEQFF.

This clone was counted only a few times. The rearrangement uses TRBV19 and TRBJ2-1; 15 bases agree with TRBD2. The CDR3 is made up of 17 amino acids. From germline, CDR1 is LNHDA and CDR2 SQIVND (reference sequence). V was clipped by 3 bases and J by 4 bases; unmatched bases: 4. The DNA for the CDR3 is TGTGCCAGTAGTATGGGACTAGCGGGGGGAGGGTACAATGAGCAGTTCTTC. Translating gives CASSMGLAGGGYNEQFF. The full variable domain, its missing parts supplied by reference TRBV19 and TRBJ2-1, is DGGITQSPKYLFRKEGQNVTLSCEQNLNHDAMYWYRQDPGQGLRLIYYSQIVNDFQKGDIAEGYSVSREKKESFPLTVTSAQKNPTAFYLCASSMGLAGGGYNEQFFGPGTRLTVL.

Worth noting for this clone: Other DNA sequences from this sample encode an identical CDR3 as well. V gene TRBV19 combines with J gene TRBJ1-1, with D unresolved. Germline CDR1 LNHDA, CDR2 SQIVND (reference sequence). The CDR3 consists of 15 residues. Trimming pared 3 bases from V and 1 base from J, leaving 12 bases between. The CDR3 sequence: CASSIAQGRNTEAFF. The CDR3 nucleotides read TGTGCCAGTAGTATCGCTCAAGGTAGGAACACTGAAGCTTTCTTT.

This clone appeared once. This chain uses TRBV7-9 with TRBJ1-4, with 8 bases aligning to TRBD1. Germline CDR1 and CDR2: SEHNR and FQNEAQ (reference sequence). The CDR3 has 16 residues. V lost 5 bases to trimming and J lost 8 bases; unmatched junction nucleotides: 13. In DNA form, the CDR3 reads TGTGCCAGCAGCCCTCCGAACGACAGGGGAGGGGAAAAACTGTTTTTT. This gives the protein CASSPPNDRGGEKLFF.

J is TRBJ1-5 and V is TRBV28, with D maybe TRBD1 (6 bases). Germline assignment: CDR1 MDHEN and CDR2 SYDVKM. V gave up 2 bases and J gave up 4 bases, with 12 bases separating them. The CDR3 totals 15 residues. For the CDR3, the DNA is TGTGCCAGCAGTTTAGTGGGAGGGGGTAATCAGCCCCAGCATTTT. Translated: CASSLVGGGNQPQHF.

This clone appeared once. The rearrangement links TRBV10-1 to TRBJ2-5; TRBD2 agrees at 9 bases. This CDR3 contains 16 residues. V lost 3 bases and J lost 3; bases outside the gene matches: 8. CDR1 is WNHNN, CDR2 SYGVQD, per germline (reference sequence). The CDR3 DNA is TGCGCCAGCAGTGATGGGTTCGCTAGCGGGGAAGAGACCCAGTACTTC. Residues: CASSDGFASGEETQYF.

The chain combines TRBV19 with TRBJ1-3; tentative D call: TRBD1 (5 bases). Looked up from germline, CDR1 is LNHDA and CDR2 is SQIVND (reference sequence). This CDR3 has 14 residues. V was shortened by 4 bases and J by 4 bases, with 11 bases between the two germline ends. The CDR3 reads CASSKGTVGNTIYF. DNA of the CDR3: TGTGCCAGTAGTAAGGGGACCGTCGGAAACACCATATATTTT.

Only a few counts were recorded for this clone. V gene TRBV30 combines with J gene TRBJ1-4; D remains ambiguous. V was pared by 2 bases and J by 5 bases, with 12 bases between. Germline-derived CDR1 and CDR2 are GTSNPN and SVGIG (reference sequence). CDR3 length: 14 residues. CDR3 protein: CAWSTPGWNEKLFF. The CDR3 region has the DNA TGTGCCTGGAGTACCCCCGGTTGGAATGAAAAACTGTTTTTT.

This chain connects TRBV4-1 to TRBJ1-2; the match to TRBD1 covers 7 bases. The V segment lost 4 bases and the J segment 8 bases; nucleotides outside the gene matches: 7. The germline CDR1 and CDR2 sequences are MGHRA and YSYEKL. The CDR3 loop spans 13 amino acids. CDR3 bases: TGCGCCAGCAGCCTTAGCCAGGGGGAAGGCTACACCTTC. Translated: CASSLSQGEGYTF.

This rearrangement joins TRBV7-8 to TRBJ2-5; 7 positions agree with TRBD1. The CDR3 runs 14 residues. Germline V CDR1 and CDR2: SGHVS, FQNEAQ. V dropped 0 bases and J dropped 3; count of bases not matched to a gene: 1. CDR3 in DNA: TGTGCCAGCAGCTTAGCCGGGACAGAAGAGACCCAGTACTTC. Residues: CASSLAGTEETQYF. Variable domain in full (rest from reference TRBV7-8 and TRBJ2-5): GAGVSQSPRYKVAKRGQDVALRCDPISGHVSLFWYQQALGQGPEFLTYFQNEAQLDKSGLPSDRFFAERPEGSVSTLKIQRTQQEDSAVYLCASSLAGTEETQYFGPGTRLLVL.

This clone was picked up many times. CDR3 loop: CASSLVGTGELFF. In DNA, the CDR3 is TGTGCCAGCAGTTTGGTCGGCACCGGGGAGCTGTTTTTT. J is TRBJ2-2 and V is TRBV27, with D uncertain. Trimming removed 3 bases from V and 4 bases from J, with 6 bases in between. The V gene's germline CDR1 is MNHEY and CDR2 SMNVEV (reference sequence). The CDR3 has 13 amino acids.

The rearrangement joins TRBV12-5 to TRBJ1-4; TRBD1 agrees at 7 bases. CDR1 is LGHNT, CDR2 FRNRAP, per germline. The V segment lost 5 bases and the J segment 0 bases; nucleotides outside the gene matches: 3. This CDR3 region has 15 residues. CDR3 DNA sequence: TGTGCTAGTGGTCTGGGACAGACAACTAATGAAAAACTGTTTTTT. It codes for CASGLGQTTNEKLFF.